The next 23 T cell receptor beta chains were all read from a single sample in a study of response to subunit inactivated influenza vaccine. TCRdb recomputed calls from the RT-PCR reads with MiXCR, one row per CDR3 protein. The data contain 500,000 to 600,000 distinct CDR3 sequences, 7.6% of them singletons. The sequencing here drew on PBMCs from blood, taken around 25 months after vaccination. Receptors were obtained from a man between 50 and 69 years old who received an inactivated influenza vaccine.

The CDR3 here is CASSLDQGVSVEQYF. The CDR3 DNA sequence: TGTGCCAGCAGCTTAGACCAGGGGGTTTCCGTCGAGCAGTACTTC. The chain is built from TRBV7-2 and TRBJ2-7; 7 bases map to TRBD1. V dropped 1 base and J dropped 6; count of bases not matched to a gene: 9. Per germline, CDR1 SGHTA and CDR2 FQGNSA. There are 15 residues in the CDR3.

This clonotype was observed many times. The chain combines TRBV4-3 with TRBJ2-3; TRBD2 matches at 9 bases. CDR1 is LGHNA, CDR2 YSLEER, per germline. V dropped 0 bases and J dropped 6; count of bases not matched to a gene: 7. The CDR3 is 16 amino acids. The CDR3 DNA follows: TGCGCCAGCAGCCAAGATCTCGCGGGGGGGCTGGATACGCAGTATTTT. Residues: CASSQDLAGGLDTQYF.

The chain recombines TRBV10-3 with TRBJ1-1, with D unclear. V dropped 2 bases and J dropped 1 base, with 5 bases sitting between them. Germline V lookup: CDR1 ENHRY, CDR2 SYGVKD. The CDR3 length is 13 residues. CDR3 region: CAISEPRNTEAFF. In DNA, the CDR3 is TGTGCCATCAGTGAGCCGAGGAACACTGAAGCTTTCTTT.

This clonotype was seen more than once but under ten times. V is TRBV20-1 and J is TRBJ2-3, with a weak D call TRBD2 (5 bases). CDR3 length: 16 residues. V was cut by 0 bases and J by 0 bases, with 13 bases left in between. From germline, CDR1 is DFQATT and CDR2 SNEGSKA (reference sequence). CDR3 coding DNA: TGCAGTGCTAGAGATTACCGGCGGGCCAGCACAGATACGCAGTATTTT. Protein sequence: CSARDYRRASTDTQYF.

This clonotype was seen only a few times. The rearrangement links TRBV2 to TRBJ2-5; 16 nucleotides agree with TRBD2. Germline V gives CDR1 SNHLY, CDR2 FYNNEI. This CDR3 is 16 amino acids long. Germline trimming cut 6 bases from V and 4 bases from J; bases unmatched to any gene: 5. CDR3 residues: CASSAGLAGGRETQYF. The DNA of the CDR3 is TGTGCCAGCAGCGCGGGACTAGCGGGGGGGCGAGAGACCCAGTACTTC.

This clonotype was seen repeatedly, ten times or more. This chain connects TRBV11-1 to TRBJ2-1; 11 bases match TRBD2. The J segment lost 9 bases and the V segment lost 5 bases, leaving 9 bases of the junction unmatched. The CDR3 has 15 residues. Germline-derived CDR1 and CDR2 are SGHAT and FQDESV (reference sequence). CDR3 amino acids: CASSHRTSGWGEQFF. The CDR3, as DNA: TGTGCCAGCAGCCACCGGACTAGCGGGTGGGGTGAGCAGTTCTTC.

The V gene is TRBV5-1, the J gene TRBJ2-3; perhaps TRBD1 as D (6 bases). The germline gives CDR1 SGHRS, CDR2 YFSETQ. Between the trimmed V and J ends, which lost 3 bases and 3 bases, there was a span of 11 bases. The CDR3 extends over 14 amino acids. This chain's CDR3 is CASSSTTGTDTQYF. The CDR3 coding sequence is TGCGCCAGCAGCTCGACAACAGGGACAGATACGCAGTATTTT.

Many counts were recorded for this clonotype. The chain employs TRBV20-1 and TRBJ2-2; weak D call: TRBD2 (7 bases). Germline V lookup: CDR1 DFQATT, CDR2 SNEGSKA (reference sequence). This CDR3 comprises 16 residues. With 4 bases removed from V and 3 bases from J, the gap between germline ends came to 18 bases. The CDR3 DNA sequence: TGCAGTGCTACCGACGGGGGGCTTGGGTACACCGGGGAGCTGTTTTTT. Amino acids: CSATDGGLGYTGELFF.

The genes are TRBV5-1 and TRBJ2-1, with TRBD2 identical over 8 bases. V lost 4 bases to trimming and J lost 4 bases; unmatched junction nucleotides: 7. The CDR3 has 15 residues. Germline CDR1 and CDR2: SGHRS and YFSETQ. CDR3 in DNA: TGCGCCAGCAGCCCGGTACTAGCGGCGTACAATGAGCAGTTCTTC. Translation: CASSPVLAAYNEQFF.

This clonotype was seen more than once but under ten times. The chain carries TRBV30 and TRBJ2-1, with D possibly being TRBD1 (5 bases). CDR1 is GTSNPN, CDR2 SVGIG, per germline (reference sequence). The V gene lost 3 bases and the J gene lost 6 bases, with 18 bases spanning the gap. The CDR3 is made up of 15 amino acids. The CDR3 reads CAWSQNYRPGNEQFF. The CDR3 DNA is TGTGCCTGGAGCCAAAACTACAGGCCGGGCAATGAGCAGTTCTTC.

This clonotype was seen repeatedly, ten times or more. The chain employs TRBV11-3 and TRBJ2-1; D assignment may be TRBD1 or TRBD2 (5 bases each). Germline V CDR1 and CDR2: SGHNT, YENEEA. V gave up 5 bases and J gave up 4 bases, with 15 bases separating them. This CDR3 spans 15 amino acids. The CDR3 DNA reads TGTGCCAGCAGCCCGGGACCGTTACGGTACAATGAGCAGTTCTTC. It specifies CASSPGPLRYNEQFF.

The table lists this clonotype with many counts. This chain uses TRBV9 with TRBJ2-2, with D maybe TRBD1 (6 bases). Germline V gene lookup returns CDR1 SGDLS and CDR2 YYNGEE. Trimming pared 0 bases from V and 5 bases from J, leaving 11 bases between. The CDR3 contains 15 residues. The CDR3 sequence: CASSVVGARTGELFF. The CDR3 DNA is TGTGCCAGCAGCGTAGTGGGGGCGCGGACCGGGGAGCTGTTTTTT.

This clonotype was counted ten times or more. The CDR3: CASTRGGTRAKNIQYF. The CDR3 nucleotides are TGTGCCAGCACCAGGGGGGGGACAAGAGCCAAAAACATTCAGTACTTC. The V gene is TRBV12-3 or TRBV12-4, the J gene TRBJ2-4; tentatively, D is TRBD1 or TRBD2 (7 bases each). The V and J ends lost 7 bases and 0 bases respectively, with 16 bases between them. The CDR3 covers 16 residues.

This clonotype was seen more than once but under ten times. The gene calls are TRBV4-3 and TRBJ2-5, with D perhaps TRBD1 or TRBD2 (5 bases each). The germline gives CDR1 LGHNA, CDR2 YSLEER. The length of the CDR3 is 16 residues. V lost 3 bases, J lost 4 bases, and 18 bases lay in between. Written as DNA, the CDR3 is TGCGCCAGCAGCCAGGGTTCCCCCGGGACCCGAGAGACCCAGTACTTC. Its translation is CASSQGSPGTRETQYF.

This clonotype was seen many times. The CDR3 loop is CSVAWLAGRNEQFF. The DNA of the CDR3 is TGCAGCGTTGCCTGGCTAGCGGGACGCAATGAGCAGTTCTTC. The chain links TRBV29-1 to TRBJ2-1, with 9 bases identical to TRBD2. Trimming at V came to 4 bases and at J to 6 bases, leaving 7 bases not matched to a gene. The CDR3 length is 14 residues. The germline V gene encodes CDR1 SQVTM and CDR2 ANQGSEA.

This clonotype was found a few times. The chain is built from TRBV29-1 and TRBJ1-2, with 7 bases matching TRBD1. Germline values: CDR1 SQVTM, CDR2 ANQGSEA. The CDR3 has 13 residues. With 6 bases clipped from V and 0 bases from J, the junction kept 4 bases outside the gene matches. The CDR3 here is CSVRTGANYGYTF. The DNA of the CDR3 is TGCAGCGTGAGGACAGGAGCTAACTATGGCTACACCTTC.

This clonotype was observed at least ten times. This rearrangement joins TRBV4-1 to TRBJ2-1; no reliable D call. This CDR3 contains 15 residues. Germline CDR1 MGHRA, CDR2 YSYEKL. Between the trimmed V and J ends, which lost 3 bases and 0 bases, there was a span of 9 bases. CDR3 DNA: TGCGCCAGCAGCCAGGGCCTTAGCTCCTACAATGAGCAGTTCTTC. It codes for CASSQGLSSYNEQFF.

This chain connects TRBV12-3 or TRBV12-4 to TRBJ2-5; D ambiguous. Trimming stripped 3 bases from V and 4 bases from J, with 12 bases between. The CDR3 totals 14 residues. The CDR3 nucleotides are TGTGCCAGCAGTTTGTCTTTCTTGGGAGAGACCCAGTACTTC. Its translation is CASSLSFLGETQYF.

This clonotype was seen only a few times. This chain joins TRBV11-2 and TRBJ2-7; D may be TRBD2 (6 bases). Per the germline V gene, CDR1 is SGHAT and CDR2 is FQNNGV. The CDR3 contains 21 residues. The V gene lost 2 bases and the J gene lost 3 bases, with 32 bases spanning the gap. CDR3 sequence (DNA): TGTGCCAGCAGCTTATGGAAATCGGGAGCAGAGCCGACATCCTCCTTCTACGAGCAGTACTTC. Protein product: CASSLWKSGAEPTSSFYEQYF. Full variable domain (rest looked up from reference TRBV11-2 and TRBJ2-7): EAGVAQSPRYKIIEKRQSVAFWCNPISGHATLYWYQQILGQGPKLLIQFQNNGVVDDSQLPKDRFSAERLKGVDSTLKIQPAKLEDSAVYLCASSLWKSGAEPTSSFYEQYFGPGTRLTVT.

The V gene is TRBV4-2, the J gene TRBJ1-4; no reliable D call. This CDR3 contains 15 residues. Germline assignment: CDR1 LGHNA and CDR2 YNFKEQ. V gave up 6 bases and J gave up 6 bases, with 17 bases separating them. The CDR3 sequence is CASRPDANGYEKLFF. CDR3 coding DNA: TGTGCCAGCAGGCCCGACGCGAACGGGTATGAAAAACTGTTTTTT.

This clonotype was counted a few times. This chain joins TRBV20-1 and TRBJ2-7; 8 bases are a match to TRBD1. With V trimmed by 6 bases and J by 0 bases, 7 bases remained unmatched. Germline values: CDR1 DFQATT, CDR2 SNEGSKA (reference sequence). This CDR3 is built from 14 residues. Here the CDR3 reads CSAKDRALSYEQYF. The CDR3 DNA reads TGCAGTGCCAAGGACAGGGCCCTCTCCTACGAGCAGTACTTC.

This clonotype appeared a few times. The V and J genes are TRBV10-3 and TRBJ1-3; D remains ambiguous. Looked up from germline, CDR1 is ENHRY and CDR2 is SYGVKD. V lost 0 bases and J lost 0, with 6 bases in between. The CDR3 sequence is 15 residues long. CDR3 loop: CAISESADSGNTIYF. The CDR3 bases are TGTGCCATCAGTGAGTCGGCAGACTCTGGAAACACCATATATTTT.

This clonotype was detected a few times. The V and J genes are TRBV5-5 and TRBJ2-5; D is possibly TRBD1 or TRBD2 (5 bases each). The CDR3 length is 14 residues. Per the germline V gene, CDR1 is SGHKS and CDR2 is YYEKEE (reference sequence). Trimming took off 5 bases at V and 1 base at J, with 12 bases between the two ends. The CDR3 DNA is TGTGCCAGCAGTTCCGGGACGAGCCAAGAGACCCAGTACTTC. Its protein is CASSSGTSQETQYF.